The subject of this entry is one T cell receptor (beta chain). The V and J ends lost 5 bases and 9 bases respectively, with 14 bases between them. The germline V gene encodes CDR1 SGHVS and CDR2 FNYEAQ. This CDR3 has 13 amino acids. The treatment: 15 to 20 received Ad26.COV2.S at low or high dose, single or two shots; a few received placebo; per-sample allocation not given. All samples were drawn on day 63, counting from the first vaccine or placebo injection. An Ad26 vector carrying the Wuhan-strain SARS-CoV-2 spike served as the vaccine. TCRdb keeps only in-frame clones here, not all; method: immunoSEQ multiplex PCR. The repertoire holds some 350,000 clones, around 84% seen once, with approximately 3.5% in the top ten. The data were obtained in a study of Ad26.COV2.S vaccination and SARS-CoV-2 variants. Study details: Each vaccinee took Ad26.COV2.S intramuscularly, once or twice 56 days apart.

This TCR derives from a person between 18 and 59 years old who received the Ad26.COV2.S COVID-19 vaccine or a placebo. Sequencing was performed on peripheral blood, taken in a trial of Ad26.COV2.S vaccine versus placebo. This chain links TRBV7-6 with TRBJ1-5; D is uncertain. The CDR3 DNA follows: TGTGCCAGCAGCACCAGTTCCACGGGGCCCCAGCATTTT. It yields the protein CASSTSSTGPQHF.